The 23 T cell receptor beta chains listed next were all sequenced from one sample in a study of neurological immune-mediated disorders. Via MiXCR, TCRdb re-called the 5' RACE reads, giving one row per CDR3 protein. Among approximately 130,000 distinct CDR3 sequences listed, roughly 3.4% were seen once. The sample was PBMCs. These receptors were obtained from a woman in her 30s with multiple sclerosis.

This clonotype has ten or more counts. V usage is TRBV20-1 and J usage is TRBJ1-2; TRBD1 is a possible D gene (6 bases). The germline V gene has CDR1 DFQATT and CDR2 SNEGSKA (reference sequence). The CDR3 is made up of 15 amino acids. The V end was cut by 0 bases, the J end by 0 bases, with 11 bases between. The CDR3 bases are TGCAGTGCTAGAGACCCGGCAGGGGCTAACTATGGCTACACCTTC. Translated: CSARDPAGANYGYTF.

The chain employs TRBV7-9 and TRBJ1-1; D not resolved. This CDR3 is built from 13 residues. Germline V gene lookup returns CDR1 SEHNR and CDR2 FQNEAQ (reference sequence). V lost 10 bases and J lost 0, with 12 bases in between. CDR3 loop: CATSHQLNTEAFF. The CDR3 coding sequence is TGTGCCACCTCACACCAACTGAACACTGAAGCTTTCTTT.

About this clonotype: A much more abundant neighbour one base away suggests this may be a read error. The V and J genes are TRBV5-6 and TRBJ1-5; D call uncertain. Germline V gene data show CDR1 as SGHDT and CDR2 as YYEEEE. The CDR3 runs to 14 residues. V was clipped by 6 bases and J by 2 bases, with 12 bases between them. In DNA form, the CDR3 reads TGTGCCAGCATCCATGGACGGCGCAATCAGCCCCAGCATTTT. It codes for CASIHGRRNQPQHF.

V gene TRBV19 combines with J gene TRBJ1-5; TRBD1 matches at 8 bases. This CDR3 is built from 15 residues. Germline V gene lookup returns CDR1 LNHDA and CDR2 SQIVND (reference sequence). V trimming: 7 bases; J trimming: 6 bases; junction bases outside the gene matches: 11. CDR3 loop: CASNSDREGRQPQHF. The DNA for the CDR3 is TGTGCCAGTAACTCGGACAGGGAAGGGCGTCAGCCCCAGCATTTT.

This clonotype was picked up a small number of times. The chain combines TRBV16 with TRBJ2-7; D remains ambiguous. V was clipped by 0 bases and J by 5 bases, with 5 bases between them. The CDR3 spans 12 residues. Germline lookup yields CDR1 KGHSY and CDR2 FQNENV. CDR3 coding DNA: TGTGCCAGCAGCCAATCTTTCAACGAGCAGTACTTC. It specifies CASSQSFNEQYF.

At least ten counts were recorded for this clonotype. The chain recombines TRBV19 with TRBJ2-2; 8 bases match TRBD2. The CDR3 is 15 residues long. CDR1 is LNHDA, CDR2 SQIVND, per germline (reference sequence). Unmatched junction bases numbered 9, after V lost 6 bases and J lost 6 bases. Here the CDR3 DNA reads TGTGCCAGTAGGGGTGAGCGGGAGAGGTCCGGGGAGCTGTTTTTT. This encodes CASRGERERSGELFF.

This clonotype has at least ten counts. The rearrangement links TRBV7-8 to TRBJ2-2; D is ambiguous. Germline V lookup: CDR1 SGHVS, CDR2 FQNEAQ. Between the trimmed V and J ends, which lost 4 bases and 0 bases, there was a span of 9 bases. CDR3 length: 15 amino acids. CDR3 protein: CASSSGGTNTGELFF. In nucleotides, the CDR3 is TGTGCCAGCAGCTCCGGTGGGACGAACACCGGGGAGCTGTTTTTT.

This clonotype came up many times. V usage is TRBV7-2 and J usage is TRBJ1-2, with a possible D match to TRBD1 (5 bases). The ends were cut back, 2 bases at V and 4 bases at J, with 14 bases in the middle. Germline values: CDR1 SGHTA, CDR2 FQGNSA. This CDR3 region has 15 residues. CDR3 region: CASSLFRQTAYGYTF. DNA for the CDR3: TGTGCCAGCAGCTTATTTCGACAGACCGCCTATGGCTACACCTTC. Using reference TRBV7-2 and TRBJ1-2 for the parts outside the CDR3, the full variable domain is GAGVSQSPSNKVTEKGKDVELRCDPISGHTALYWYRQSLGQGLEFLIYFQGNSAPDKSGLPSDRFSAERTGGSVSTLTIQRTQQEDSAVYLCASSLFRQTAYGYTFGSGTRLTVV.

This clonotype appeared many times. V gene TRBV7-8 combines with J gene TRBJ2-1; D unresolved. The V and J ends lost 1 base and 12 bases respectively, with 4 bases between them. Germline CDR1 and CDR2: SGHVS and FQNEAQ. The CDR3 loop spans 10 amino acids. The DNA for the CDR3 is TGTGCCAGCAGCTTAGAGGTGCAGTTCTTC. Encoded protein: CASSLEVQFF. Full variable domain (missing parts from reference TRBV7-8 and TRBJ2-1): GAGVSQSPRYKVAKRGQDVALRCDPISGHVSLFWYQQALGQGPEFLTYFQNEAQLDKSGLPSDRFFAERPEGSVSTLKIQRTQQEDSAVYLCASSLEVQFFGPGTRLTVL.

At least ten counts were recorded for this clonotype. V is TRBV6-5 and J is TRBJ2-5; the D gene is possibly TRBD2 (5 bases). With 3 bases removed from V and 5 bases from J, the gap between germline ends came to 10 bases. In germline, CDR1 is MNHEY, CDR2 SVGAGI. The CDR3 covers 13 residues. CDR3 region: CASSYEGAETQYF. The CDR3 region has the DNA TGTGCCAGCAGTTATGAGGGAGCGGAGACCCAGTACTTC.

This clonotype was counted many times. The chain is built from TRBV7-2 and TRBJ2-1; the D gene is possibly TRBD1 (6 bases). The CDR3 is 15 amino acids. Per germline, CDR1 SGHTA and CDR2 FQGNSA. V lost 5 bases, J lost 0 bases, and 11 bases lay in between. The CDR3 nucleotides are TGTGCCAGCAGCCGACAGGCGATCTCCTACAATGAGCAGTTCTTC. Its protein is CASSRQAISYNEQFF.

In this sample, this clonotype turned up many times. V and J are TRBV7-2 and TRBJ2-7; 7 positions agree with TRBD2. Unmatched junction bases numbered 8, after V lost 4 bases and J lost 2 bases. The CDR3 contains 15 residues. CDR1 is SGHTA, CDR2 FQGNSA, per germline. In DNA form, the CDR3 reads TGTGCCAGCAGCTCCCTTAGCGGGCCACCCTACGAGCAGTACTTC. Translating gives CASSSLSGPPYEQYF. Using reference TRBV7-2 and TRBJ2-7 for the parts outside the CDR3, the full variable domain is GAGVSQSPSNKVTEKGKDVELRCDPISGHTALYWYRQSLGQGLEFLIYFQGNSAPDKSGLPSDRFSAERTGGSVSTLTIQRTQQEDSAVYLCASSSLSGPPYEQYFGPGTRLTVT.

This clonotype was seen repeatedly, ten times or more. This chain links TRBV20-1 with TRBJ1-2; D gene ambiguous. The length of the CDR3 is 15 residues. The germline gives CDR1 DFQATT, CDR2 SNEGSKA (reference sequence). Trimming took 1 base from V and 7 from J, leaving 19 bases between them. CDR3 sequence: CSARGFREGNPGYTF. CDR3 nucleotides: TGCAGTGCTAGAGGATTTCGGGAAGGGAATCCTGGCTACACCTTC.

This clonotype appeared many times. The CDR3 DNA is TGTGCCAGCAGTGCCGGGACAGTATTCTACGAGCAGTACTTC. Translation: CASSAGTVFYEQYF. The chain recombines TRBV6-2 or TRBV6-3 with TRBJ2-7, with 7 bases fitting TRBD1. The germline CDR1 and CDR2 sequences are MNHEY and SVGEGT. V dropped 5 bases and J dropped 3; count of bases not matched to a gene: 7. The CDR3 runs 14 residues.

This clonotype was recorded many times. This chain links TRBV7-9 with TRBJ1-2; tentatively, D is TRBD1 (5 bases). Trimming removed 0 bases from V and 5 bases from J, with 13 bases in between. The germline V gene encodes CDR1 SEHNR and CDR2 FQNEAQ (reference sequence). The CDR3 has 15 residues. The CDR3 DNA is TGTGCCAGCAGCTTAGCGTCCAGGGATGTGTATGGCTACACCTTC. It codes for CASSLASRDVYGYTF.

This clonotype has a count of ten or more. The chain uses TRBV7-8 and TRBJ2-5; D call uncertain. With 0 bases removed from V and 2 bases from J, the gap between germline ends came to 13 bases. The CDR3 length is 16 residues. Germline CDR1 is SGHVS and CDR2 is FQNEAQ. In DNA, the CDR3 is TGTGCCAGCAGCTTAGCTATAACCGATACTCAAGAGACCCAGTACTTC. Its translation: CASSLAITDTQETQYF.

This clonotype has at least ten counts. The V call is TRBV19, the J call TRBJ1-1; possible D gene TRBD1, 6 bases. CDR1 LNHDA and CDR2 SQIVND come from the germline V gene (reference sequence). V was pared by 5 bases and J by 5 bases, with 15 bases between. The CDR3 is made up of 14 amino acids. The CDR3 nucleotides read TGTGCCAGTAGTCCCAGGACAGTTTTGACTGAAGCTTTCTTT. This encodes CASSPRTVLTEAFF.

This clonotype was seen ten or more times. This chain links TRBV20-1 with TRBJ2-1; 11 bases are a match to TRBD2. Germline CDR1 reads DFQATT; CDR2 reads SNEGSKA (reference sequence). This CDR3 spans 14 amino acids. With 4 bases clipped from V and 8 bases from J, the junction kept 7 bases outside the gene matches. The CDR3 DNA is TGCAGTGCTACAACTAGCGGGAGAGGGTATGAGCAGTTCTTC. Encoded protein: CSATTSGRGYEQFF.

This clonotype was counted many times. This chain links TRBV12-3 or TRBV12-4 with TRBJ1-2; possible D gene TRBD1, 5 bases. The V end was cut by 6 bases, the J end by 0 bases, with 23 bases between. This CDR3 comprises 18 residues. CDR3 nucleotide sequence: TGTGCCAGCAGCCTCCGCCTTGACAGCTATCCCCCTAACTATGGCTACACCTTC. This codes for CASSLRLDSYPPNYGYTF.

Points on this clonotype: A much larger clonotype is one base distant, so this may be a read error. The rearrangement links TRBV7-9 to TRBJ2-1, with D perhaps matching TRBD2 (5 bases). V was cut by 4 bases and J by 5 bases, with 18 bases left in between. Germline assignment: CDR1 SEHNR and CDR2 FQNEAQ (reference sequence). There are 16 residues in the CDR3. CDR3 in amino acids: CASSWVQAGVDNEQFF. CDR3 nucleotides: TGTGCCAGCAGCTGGGTGCAGGCCGGGGTGGACAATGAGCAGTTCTTC.

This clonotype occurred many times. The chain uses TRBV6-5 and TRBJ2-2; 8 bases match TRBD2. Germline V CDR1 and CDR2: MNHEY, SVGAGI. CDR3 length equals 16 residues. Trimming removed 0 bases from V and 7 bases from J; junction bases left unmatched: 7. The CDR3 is CASSYSLGLAGGELFF. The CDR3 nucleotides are TGTGCCAGCAGTTACTCGCTAGGACTAGCTGGCGGGGAGCTGTTTTTT.

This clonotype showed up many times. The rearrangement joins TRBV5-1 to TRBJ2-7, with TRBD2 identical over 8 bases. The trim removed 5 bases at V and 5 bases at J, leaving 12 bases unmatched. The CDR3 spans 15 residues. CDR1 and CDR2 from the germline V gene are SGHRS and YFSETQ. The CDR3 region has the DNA TGCGCCAGCAGGCGCCCCGGGAGGGAAACCCACGAGCAGTACTTC. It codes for CASRRPGRETHEQYF.

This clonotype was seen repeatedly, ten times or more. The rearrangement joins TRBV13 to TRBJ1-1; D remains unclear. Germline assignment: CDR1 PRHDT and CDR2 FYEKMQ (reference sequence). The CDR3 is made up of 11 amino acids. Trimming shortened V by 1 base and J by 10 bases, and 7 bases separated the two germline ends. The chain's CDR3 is CASSLDRGAFF. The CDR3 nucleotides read TGTGCCAGCAGCTTAGATCGAGGAGCTTTCTTT.